The 30 T cell receptor beta chains below come from one sample, sequenced in a study of blood T cell repertoires in COVID-19. TCRdb keeps only in-frame clones here, not all; method: immunoSEQ multiplex PCR. In the table there are roughly 100,000 clones, 85% of which are singletons. The sequenced material came from peripheral blood. Receptor source: a man aged 45-65 years with acute or convalescent COVID-19.

J is TRBJ1-2 and V is TRBV11-2; the match to TRBD1 covers 10 bases. In germline, CDR1 is SGHAT, CDR2 FQNNGV. The CDR3 is 14 residues long. V gave up 0 bases and J gave up 7 bases; unmatched junction bases: 2. In DNA form, the CDR3 reads TGTGCCAGCAGCTTAGAGGGGACAGGGGTTGGCTACACCTTC. Its protein product is CASSLEGTGVGYTF.

The V and J genes are TRBV30 and TRBJ2-1, with 7 bases identical to TRBD2. CDR1 and CDR2 from the germline V gene are GTSNPN and SVGIG (reference sequence). The V and J ends lost 2 bases and 7 bases, in that order; junction bases with no gene match: 5. The CDR3 covers 13 residues. The CDR3 here is CAWSILAENEQFF. The CDR3, as DNA: TGTGCCTGGAGTATCCTAGCGGAAAATGAGCAGTTCTTC.

Details on this clone: The junction and the germline gene differ at one end; a read error may be behind it. The rearrangement uses TRBV7-9 and TRBJ2-7; possible D gene TRBD2, 6 bases. The CDR3 covers 12 residues. Per the germline V gene, CDR1 is SEHNR and CDR2 is FQNEAQ (reference sequence). CDR3 in DNA: TGTGCCAGCAGCTTAGCGCGGGGTGCTAATCACTTC. This codes for CASSLARGANHF.

This clone was picked up one time. The CDR3 DNA follows: TGTGCCAGCAGCCGCGTCGACAGCCTCTACAATGAGCAGTTCTTC. It yields the protein CASSRVDSLYNEQFF. J is TRBJ2-1 and V is TRBV3-1 (or the pseudogene TRBV3-2); tentative D call: TRBD1 (5 bases). Trimming removed 4 bases at V and 3 bases at J, with 13 bases between. Germline V gene lookup returns CDR1 LGHDT and CDR2 YNNKEL (reference sequence). The length of the CDR3 is 15 residues.

This clone was observed a single time. The rearrangement uses TRBV5-4 and TRBJ2-7, with 10 bases lining up with TRBD1. Germline CDR1 and CDR2: SGHNT and YYREEE (reference sequence). The CDR3 runs 14 residues. V shed 4 bases, J shed 5 bases, and the junction held 6 bases outside the gene matches. The CDR3, as DNA: TGTGCCAGCAGCCGGACAGGGGGAATGGACGAGCAGTACTTC. This codes for CASSRTGGMDEQYF. The whole variable domain, remainder taken from reference TRBV5-4 and TRBJ2-7, is ETGVTQSPTHLIKTRGQQVTLRCSSQSGHNTVSWYQQALGQGPQFIFQYYREEENGRGNFPPRFSGLQFPNYSSELNVNALELDDSALYLCASSRTGGMDEQYFGPGTRLTVT.

The chain is built from TRBV11-2 and TRBJ1-4, with D maybe TRBD1 (5 bases). The V end was cut by 5 bases, the J end by 11 bases, with 27 bases between. Germline-derived CDR1 and CDR2 are SGHAT and FQNNGV. This CDR3 is 17 amino acids long. The chain's CDR3 is CASSPHRGAGSLGKLFF. CDR3 sequence (DNA): TGTGCCAGCAGCCCCCATAGGGGCGCAGGCTCGTTGGGGAAACTGTTTTTT.

The chain joins TRBV5-1 to TRBJ2-3; possibly TRBD2 for D (7 bases). V lost 1 base, J lost 2 bases, and 14 bases lay in between. The V gene's germline CDR1 is SGHRS and CDR2 YFSETQ. This CDR3 has 16 amino acids. The CDR3 DNA sequence: TGCGCCAGCAGCTTGCTCGTGGCGGGGGCCACAGATACGCAGTATTTT. As protein: CASSLLVAGATDTQYF.

The rearrangement joins TRBV6-5 to TRBJ1-1; D is perhaps TRBD1 (5 bases). The germline gives CDR1 MNHEY, CDR2 SVGAGI. CDR3 length: 15 residues. V lost 0 bases to trimming and J lost 4 bases, with 12 bases between them. The CDR3 sequence is CASSYSGRLVTEAFF. The CDR3 coding sequence is TGTGCCAGCAGTTACTCGGGGCGCCTCGTCACTGAAGCTTTCTTT.

The chain employs TRBV27 and TRBJ1-1; 10 positions agree with TRBD1. CDR3 size: 18 residues. Losses at the gene ends were 3 bases for V and 2 bases for J; bases not matched to a gene: 12. Germline CDR1 MNHEY, CDR2 SMNVEV (reference sequence). CDR3 sequence: CASSFSGTGDLRNTEAFF. In nucleotides, the CDR3 is TGTGCCAGCAGTTTCTCCGGGACAGGGGACCTCCGAAACACTGAAGCTTTCTTT.

The chain employs TRBV15 and TRBJ2-1; 7 nucleotides align to TRBD2. Germline CDR1 and CDR2: LNHNV and YYDKDF (reference sequence). Germline trimming cut 4 bases from V and 9 bases from J; bases unmatched to any gene: 12. The CDR3 has 15 amino acids. CDR3: CATSILSGPQGEQFF. The CDR3 region has the DNA TGTGCCACCAGCATTCTTAGCGGGCCCCAGGGTGAGCAGTTCTTC. Complete variable domain (other parts from reference TRBV15 and TRBJ2-1): DAMVIQNPRYQVTQFGKPVTLSCSQTLNHNVMYWYQQKSSQAPKLLFHYYDKDFNNEADTPDNFQSRRPNTSFCFLDIRSPGLGDTAMYLCATSILSGPQGEQFFGPGTRLTVL.

The V gene is TRBV6-5, the J gene TRBJ2-5; 8 nucleotides align to TRBD2. CDR3 length: 15 residues. The J segment lost 5 bases and the V segment lost 6 bases, leaving 11 bases of the junction unmatched. Germline CDR1 MNHEY, CDR2 SVGAGI. This CDR3 is CASSSFSGGGETQYF. CDR3 sequence (DNA): TGTGCCAGCAGCTCCTTCAGCGGGGGTGGGGAGACCCAGTACTTC.

J is TRBJ1-4 and V is TRBV19, with D possibly TRBD1 on 6 matching bases. Germline values: CDR1 LNHDA, CDR2 SQIVND (reference sequence). V gave up 10 bases and J gave up 0 bases, with 15 bases separating them. The CDR3 extends over 15 amino acids. The chain's CDR3 is CAIEGQLPTNEKLFF. CDR3 DNA: TGTGCCATCGAAGGACAGCTACCAACTAATGAAAAACTGTTTTTT.

The CDR3 DNA sequence: TGTGCCAGCAGCTCCCCCTCGACTAGCGGGAGGGCCACTGATTACAGCAATGAGCAGTTCTTC. This encodes CASSSPSTSGRATDYSNEQFF. The chain has TRBV13 and TRBJ2-1, with 14 bases fitting TRBD2. Unmatched junction bases numbered 20, after V lost 4 bases and J lost 6 bases. From germline, CDR1 is PRHDT and CDR2 FYEKMQ (reference sequence). The CDR3 consists of 21 residues.

The V and J genes are TRBV5-4 and TRBJ1-2; TRBD1 agrees at 7 bases. Trimming took 0 bases from V and 5 from J; bases not matched to a gene: 4. Germline lookup yields CDR1 SGHNT and CDR2 YYREEE (reference sequence). This CDR3 comprises 14 residues. CDR3 bases: TGTGCCAGCAGCTTGGGGAGGGACAGTTATGGCTACACCTTC. This sequence encodes CASSLGRDSYGYTF.

V and J are TRBV11-3 and TRBJ2-7; a possible D gene is TRBD1 (6 bases). The CDR3 extends over 16 amino acids. Trimming stripped 5 bases from V and 2 bases from J, with 19 bases between. The V gene's germline CDR1 is SGHNT and CDR2 YENEEA. For the CDR3, the DNA is TGTGCCAGCAGCACCGCCCGGGGCAGGGGAGCCTACGAGCAGTACTTC. It is translated as CASSTARGRGAYEQYF. The whole variable domain, remainder taken from reference TRBV11-3 and TRBJ2-7, is EAGVVQSPRYKIIEKKQPVAFWCNPISGHNTLYWYLQNLGQGPELLIRYENEEAVDDSQLPKDRFSAERLKGVDSTLKIQPAELGDSAVYLCASSTARGRGAYEQYFGPGTRLTVT.

This clone has only a few counts. J is TRBJ1-1 and V is TRBV4-1; weak D call: TRBD1 (5 bases). This CDR3 is 14 amino acids long. The germline gives CDR1 MGHRA, CDR2 YSYEKL. V was shortened by 4 bases and J by 0 bases, with 9 bases between the two germline ends. CDR3 DNA: TGCGCCAGCAGCCCGAGACAGATGAACACTGAAGCTTTCTTT. Its translation: CASSPRQMNTEAFF.

This clone was counted a few times. A read error may produce the germline difference seen at one junction end. The chain joins TRBV2 to TRBJ1-4, with D hard to call. The CDR3 runs 13 residues. CDR1 and CDR2 (germline): SNHLY, FYNNEI. The CDR3 is CASREGVDEKLFF. The CDR3 DNA is TGTGCCAGCAGAGAAGGAGTGGATGAAAAACTGTTTTTT. Using reference TRBV2 and TRBJ1-4 for the parts outside the CDR3, the full variable domain is EPEVTQTPSHQVTQMGQEVILRCVPISNHLYFYWYRQILGQKVEFLVSFYNNEISEKSEIFDDQFSVERPDGSNFTLKIRSTKLEDSAMYFCASREGVDEKLFFGSGTQLSVL.

The V call is TRBV9, the J call TRBJ2-1; 8 positions agree with TRBD2. V trimming: 6 bases; J trimming: 7 bases; junction bases outside the gene matches: 6. Germline CDR1 and CDR2: SGDLS and YYNGEE. CDR3 length equals 13 residues. CDR3 coding DNA: TGTGCCAGCACCCGTTTAGCGGGGAATGAGCAGTTCTTC. Protein product: CASTRLAGNEQFF.

The chain recombines TRBV3-1 (or the pseudogene TRBV3-2) with TRBJ1-1; D unclear. The V gene lost 1 base and the J gene lost 5 bases, with 11 bases spanning the gap. The germline gives CDR1 LGHDT, CDR2 YNNKEL (reference sequence). This CDR3 is 14 amino acids long. CDR3 amino acids: CASSQGDRETEAFF. The CDR3, as DNA: TGTGCCAGCAGCCAAGGCGACCGGGAAACTGAAGCTTTCTTT.

The V call is TRBV2, the J call TRBJ2-7; 7 bases match TRBD1. Germline CDR1 SNHLY, CDR2 FYNNEI. The CDR3 runs to 15 residues. V was pared by 4 bases and J by 0 bases, with 6 bases of the junction left unmatched. The CDR3 reads CASSVGTVNSYEQYF. CDR3 nucleotide sequence: TGTGCCAGCAGTGTGGGGACAGTGAACTCCTACGAGCAGTACTTC. Using reference TRBV2 and TRBJ2-7 for the parts outside the CDR3, the full variable domain is EPEVTQTPSHQVTQMGQEVILRCVPISNHLYFYWYRQILGQKVEFLVSFYNNEISEKSEIFDDQFSVERPDGSNFTLKIRSTKLEDSAMYFCASSVGTVNSYEQYFGPGTRLTVT.

This chain connects TRBV5-1 to TRBJ2-2; D remains ambiguous. This CDR3 is 16 amino acids long. With 0 bases removed from V and 1 base from J, the gap between germline ends came to 10 bases. Looked up from germline, CDR1 is SGHRS and CDR2 is YFSETQ. Here the CDR3 DNA reads TGCGCCAGCAGCTTGGGGTTCGCAGGGAACACCGGGGAGCTGTTTTTT. Translation: CASSLGFAGNTGELFF. Based on the CDR3 plus reference TRBV5-1 and TRBJ2-2, the full variable domain is KAGVTQTPRYLIKTRGQQVTLSCSPISGHRSVSWYQQTPGQGLQFLFEYFSETQRNKGNFPGRFSGRQFSNSRSEMNVSTLELGDSALYLCASSLGFAGNTGELFFGEGSRLTVL.

This rearrangement joins TRBV4-1 to TRBJ2-1; TRBD2 agrees at 7 bases. Trimming took 0 bases from V and 7 from J; bases not matched to a gene: 12. The CDR3 spans 17 residues. Germline CDR1 MGHRA, CDR2 YSYEKL. The CDR3 nucleotides read TGCGCCAGCAGCCAAGAGGGTACCAGGGCAGCGGGGAATGAGCAGTTCTTC. Translating gives CASSQEGTRAAGNEQFF.

The chain recombines TRBV6-6 with TRBJ1-5; a weak D match, TRBD1 (6 bases). Trimming left V 5 bases short and J 2 bases short, with 13 bases between. The CDR3 runs 15 residues. Germline lookup yields CDR1 MNHNY and CDR2 SVGAGI (reference sequence). The CDR3 is CASSKTGYGNQPQHF. The CDR3 DNA is TGTGCCAGCAGTAAAACAGGGTACGGCAATCAGCCCCAGCATTTT.

CDR3 bases: TGTGCCAGCAGCCAACGGACTAGTAGTTACGAGCAGTACTTC. Protein sequence: CASSQRTSSYEQYF. The rearrangement joins TRBV4-2 to TRBJ2-7; 7 positions match TRBD2. After removal of 2 bases from V and 4 bases from J, the junction contained 5 bases not matched to a gene. Germline CDR1 is LGHNA and CDR2 is YNFKEQ. There are 14 residues in the CDR3.

The J gene is TRBJ2-6, the V gene TRBV6-5, with D perhaps TRBD2 (5 bases). The CDR3 contains 15 residues. Germline loops: CDR1 MNHEY, CDR2 SVGAGI. The V end lost 8 bases, the J end lost 0 bases, and 11 bases lay between the germline ends. For the CDR3, the DNA is TGTGCCAGCGAGGGATGGGACTCTGGGGCCAACGTCCTGACTTTC. Residues: CASEGWDSGANVLTF.

This clone was counted once. This chain links TRBV14 with TRBJ2-1; D possibly corresponds to TRBD2 (6 bases). Germline V gene data show CDR1 as SGHDN and CDR2 as FVKESK. V shed 0 bases and J shed 4 bases, with 13 bases lying between them. The CDR3 is 16 amino acids. In DNA, the CDR3 is TGTGCCAGCAGCCAAGATTGGGGGGTGGTATACAATGAGCAGTTCTTC. Amino acids: CASSQDWGVVYNEQFF.

The CDR3 DNA follows: TGTGCCTGGAGTAAAAGGGGGAACACCATATATTTT. Protein product: CAWSKRGNTIYF. The chain carries TRBV30 and TRBJ1-3; possibly TRBD1 for D (6 bases). The CDR3 extends over 12 amino acids. V was pared by 2 bases and J by 7 bases, with 9 bases between. Germline-derived CDR1 and CDR2 are GTSNPN and SVGIG (reference sequence).

The V and J genes are TRBV30 and TRBJ2-1; 9 bases align to TRBD1. Germline V CDR1 and CDR2: GTSNPN, SVGIG (reference sequence). This CDR3 spans 16 amino acids. J lost 7 bases, V lost 2 bases, and 12 bases had no gene match. CDR3 DNA: TGTGCCTGGAGTAGGCCACAGGGGGCGCGGGGAAATGAGCAGTTCTTC. Translated, it gives CAWSRPQGARGNEQFF.

The V and J genes are TRBV14 and TRBJ2-7, with TRBD1 as a possible D gene (5 bases). Trimming left V 6 bases short and J 0 bases short, with 15 bases between. CDR1 and CDR2 (germline): SGHDN, FVKESK. The CDR3 loop spans 15 amino acids. The CDR3 bases are TGTGCCAGCAGTCCTTTGGGGCCTCTCTCCTACGAGCAGTACTTC. This encodes CASSPLGPLSYEQYF. The whole variable domain, filled in from reference TRBV14 and TRBJ2-7, reads EAGVTQFPSHSVIEKGQTVTLRCDPISGHDNLYWYRRVMGKEIKFLLHFVKESKQDESGMPNNRFLAERTGGTYSTLKVQPAELEDSGVYFCASSPLGPLSYEQYFGPGTRLTVT.

This clone was picked up one time. This chain joins TRBV19 and TRBJ1-6, with D possibly TRBD1 on 5 matching bases. The length of the CDR3 is 16 residues. The V gene's germline CDR1 is LNHDA and CDR2 SQIVND (reference sequence). Trimming took 5 bases from V and 7 from J, leaving 18 bases between them. CDR3 nucleotides: TGTGCCAGTAGTCCCCAGGGCCACAACTCAAATTCACCCCTCCACTTT. It codes for CASSPQGHNSNSPLHF. Supplemented by reference TRBV19 and TRBJ1-6, the full variable domain reads DGGITQSPKYLFRKEGQNVTLSCEQNLNHDAMYWYRQDPGQGLRLIYYSQIVNDFQKGDIAEGYSVSREKKESFPLTVTSAQKNPTAFYLCASSPQGHNSNSPLHFGNGTRLTVT.